Listed below are T cell receptor beta chains from one sample, sequenced in a study of T cells in tuberculosis. Some clones are missing from TCRdb's copy, which holds only in-frame ones; the method was immunoSEQ multiplex PCR. The sample has over 40,000 clones; around 96% are singletons. Sample: PBMCs. All receptors come from a donor aged 10-30 years with latent tuberculosis or without tuberculosis infection. The CDR3 runs from the conserved cysteine through the conserved F or W. The D gene is left open where the match is weak. Clone size is given for some rows only: seen once, a few or many times, or a class if the clone is expanded.

d_call: .
v_call: TRBV6-4
clone_size: .
j_call: TRBJ2-1
cdr3_nt: TGTGCCAGCAGGGATTACAGGAATGAGCAGTTCTTC
cdr3_aa: CASRDYRNEQFF

d_call: TRBD2
v_call: TRBV5-6
clone_size: .
j_call: TRBJ2-5
cdr3_nt: TGTGCCAGCAGCCTGGAGGGTCCAGCGGGAGGGCCGGAGACCCAGTACTTC
cdr3_aa: CASSLEGPAGGPETQYF

d_call: TRBD2
v_call: TRBV5-4
clone_size: .
j_call: TRBJ2-1
cdr3_nt: TGTGCCAGCAGCTCTGGGACTAGCGGGGGGAAATACAATGAGCAGTTCTTC
cdr3_aa: CASSSGTSGGKYNEQFF

d_call: TRBD2
v_call: TRBV29-1
clone_size: once
j_call: TRBJ2-3
cdr3_nt: TGCAGTGGGGGGGCAGATACGCAGTATTTT
cdr3_aa: CSGGADTQYF

d_call: .
v_call: TRBV5-1
clone_size: .
j_call: TRBJ1-1
cdr3_nt: TGCGCCAGCAGCTTGTCCCTCACTGGGAACACTGAAGCTTTCTTT
cdr3_aa: CASSLSLTGNTEAFF

d_call: .
v_call: TRBV5-1
clone_size: .
j_call: TRBJ2-5
cdr3_nt: TGCGCCAGCAATAACGAGTATGGGCAGCAAGAGACCCAGTACTTC
cdr3_aa: CASNNEYGQQETQYF

d_call: TRBD1
v_call: TRBV5-6
clone_size: .
j_call: TRBJ2-6
cdr3_nt: TGTGCCAGCAGCTTGGTGAAGTCAGGGGGTCTGTCTGGGGCCAACGTCCTGACTTTC
cdr3_aa: CASSLVKSGGLSGANVLTF

d_call: .
v_call: TRBV9
clone_size: .
j_call: TRBJ1-2
cdr3_nt: TGTGCCAGCAGCGAGTATGATGGGGGGAACGGAAGAGTCTACACCTTC
cdr3_aa: CASSEYDGGNGRVYTF

d_call: TRBD1
v_call: TRBV11-3
clone_size: .
j_call: TRBJ2-2
cdr3_nt: TGTGCCAGCAGCTCCCGGGACAGGGGGCCGACCGGGGAGCTGTTTTTT
cdr3_aa: CASSSRDRGPTGELFF

d_call: .
v_call: TRBV7-2
clone_size: .
j_call: TRBJ2-1
cdr3_nt: TGTGCCAGCAGCTCGCCTAGATCCTCCTACAATGAGCAGTTCTTC
cdr3_aa: CASSSPRSSYNEQFF

d_call: TRBD1
v_call: TRBV2
clone_size: .
j_call: TRBJ1-1
cdr3_nt: TGTGCCAGCAGTCGGGACAGAAACGCTGAAGCTTTCTTT
cdr3_aa: CASSRDRNAEAFF

d_call: .
v_call: TRBV27
clone_size: .
j_call: TRBJ1-2
cdr3_nt: TGTGCCAGCAGTCCGGGACTGTTTATGGGATACACCTTC
cdr3_aa: CASSPGLFMGYTF

d_call: TRBD2
v_call: TRBV6-5
clone_size: .
j_call: TRBJ2-1
cdr3_nt: TGTGCCAGCAGCCGAGGACTAGCGGGCGTCAATGAGCAGTTCTTC
cdr3_aa: CASSRGLAGVNEQFF

d_call: TRBD1
v_call: TRBV18
clone_size: .
j_call: TRBJ2-7
cdr3_nt: TGTGCCAGCTCACCAGGACAGGTAGGCTCCTACGAGCAGTACTTC
cdr3_aa: CASSPGQVGSYEQYF

d_call: .
v_call: TRBV5-1
clone_size: .
j_call: TRBJ1-4
cdr3_nt: TGCGCCAGCAGCTCCACACCCCCTGCAACTAATGAAAAACTGTTTTTT
cdr3_aa: CASSSTPPATNEKLFF

d_call: .
v_call: TRBV11-2
clone_size: .
j_call: TRBJ2-7
cdr3_nt: TGTGCCAGCAGCCAGCCCCATACAGGAACCTACGAGCAGTACTTC
cdr3_aa: CASSQPHTGTYEQYF

d_call: .
v_call: TRBV29-1
clone_size: .
j_call: TRBJ2-1
cdr3_nt: TGCAGCGTTGACGACGGGTACAATGGGCAGTTCTTC
cdr3_aa: CSVDDGYNGQFF

d_call: TRBD1
v_call: TRBV7-2
clone_size: .
j_call: TRBJ2-7
cdr3_nt: TGTGCCAGCAGCTTAGATCGGGACAGACCGAGCTACGAGCAGTACTTC
cdr3_aa: CASSLDRDRPSYEQYF

d_call: .
v_call: TRBV6-1
clone_size: .
j_call: TRBJ2-2
cdr3_nt: TGTGCCAGCAAAAAGGACACAATCACCGGGGAGCTGTTTTTT
cdr3_aa: CASKKDTITGELFF

d_call: .
v_call: TRBV7-9
clone_size: .
j_call: TRBJ1-4
cdr3_nt: TGTGCCAGCAGCCCCCCAGGGGCAACTAATGAAAAACTGTTTTTT
cdr3_aa: CASSPPGATNEKLFF

d_call: TRBD2
v_call: TRBV19
clone_size: .
j_call: TRBJ2-2
cdr3_nt: TGTGCCAGTAGTACCCCGGGAGGGAGGTCCGGGGAGCTGTTTTTT
cdr3_aa: CASSTPGGRSGELFF

d_call: TRBD1
v_call: TRBV6-5
clone_size: .
j_call: TRBJ1-1
cdr3_nt: TGTGCCAGCAGTCCCCCCGGGACAGGGTCCACTGAAGCTTTCTTT
cdr3_aa: CASSPPGTGSTEAFF

d_call: TRBD2
v_call: TRBV2
clone_size: .
j_call: TRBJ2-7
cdr3_nt: TGTGCCAGTGGGAGGGGTCGATCAAGCCACTACGAGCAGTACTTC
cdr3_aa: CASGRGRSSHYEQYF

d_call: TRBD2
v_call: TRBV7-8
clone_size: .
j_call: TRBJ2-7
cdr3_nt: TGTGCCACTCGGACTAGCGGGGGCTACGAGCAGTACTTC
cdr3_aa: CATRTSGGYEQYF

d_call: TRBD2
v_call: TRBV18
clone_size: .
j_call: TRBJ2-7
cdr3_nt: TGTGCCAGCTCACCGGGGCGGGAGCGATCCTACGAGCAGTACTTC
cdr3_aa: CASSPGRERSYEQYF

d_call: TRBD1
v_call: TRBV15
clone_size: .
j_call: TRBJ1-2
cdr3_nt: TGTGCCACCAGCACAGACACAGGGGATAATCATGGCTACACCTTC
cdr3_aa: CATSTDTGDNHGYTF

d_call: .
v_call: TRBV6-1
clone_size: .
j_call: TRBJ2-7
cdr3_nt: TGTGCCAGCAGTGAACGGGGAAGGGTAGATGTCTACGAGCAGTACTTC
cdr3_aa: CASSERGRVDVYEQYF

d_call: TRBD1
v_call: TRBV6-6
clone_size: .
j_call: TRBJ1-5
cdr3_nt: TGTGCCAGCACCACAACGGGCAGGGGGGGCAATCAGCCCCAGCATTTT
cdr3_aa: CASTTTGRGGNQPQHF

d_call: TRBD2
v_call: TRBV2
clone_size: once
j_call: TRBJ2-7
cdr3_nt: TGTGCCAGCAGTGACGCGGCTAGCGGGAGGAGAAGCTACGAGCAGTACTTC
cdr3_aa: CASSDAASGRRSYEQYF

d_call: TRBD1
v_call: TRBV7-3
clone_size: once
j_call: TRBJ1-2
cdr3_nt: TGTGCCAGCAGCTTTCAAGGACAGGGCTATGGCTACACCTTC
cdr3_aa: CASSFQGQGYGYTF

d_call: TRBD1
v_call: TRBV28
clone_size: .
j_call: TRBJ1-1
cdr3_nt: TGTGCCAGCATCGGACAGGGCGGTTGGACTGAAGCTTTCTTT
cdr3_aa: CASIGQGGWTEAFF

d_call: .
v_call: TRBV4-1
clone_size: .
j_call: TRBJ2-1
cdr3_nt: TGCGCCAGCAGCCAAGATCAGGGGGGAAGGGTGGTGAATGAGCAGTTCTTC
cdr3_aa: CASSQDQGGRVVNEQFF

d_call: TRBD2
v_call: TRBV7-2
clone_size: .
j_call: TRBJ2-7
cdr3_nt: TGTGCCAGCAGCCTTAAGGCGGGAGGGCCAGGGGAGCAGTACTTC
cdr3_aa: CASSLKAGGPGEQYF

d_call: .
v_call: TRBV7-2
clone_size: .
j_call: TRBJ2-1
cdr3_nt: TGTGCCAGCAGCTTAGGAGCCTATAATAGCAATGAGCAGTTCTTC
cdr3_aa: CASSLGAYNSNEQFF

d_call: TRBD1
v_call: TRBV9
clone_size: .
j_call: TRBJ2-4
cdr3_nt: TGTGCCAGCAGCTCCTCGACAGGGGGAGCCAAAAACATTCAGTACTTC
cdr3_aa: CASSSSTGGAKNIQYF

d_call: .
v_call: TRBV29-1
clone_size: .
j_call: TRBJ2-7
cdr3_nt: TGCAGCGTTGAAGATACCAGCGGGACACTTTACGAGCAGTACTTC
cdr3_aa: CSVEDTSGTLYEQYF

d_call: .
v_call: TRBV16
clone_size: .
j_call: TRBJ1-2
cdr3_nt: TGTGCCAGCAGCCAAGAAGGTCAGGGCCTTGGGGGCTACACCTTC
cdr3_aa: CASSQEGQGLGGYTF

d_call: TRBD2
v_call: TRBV18
clone_size: .
j_call: TRBJ2-3
cdr3_nt: TGTGCCAGCTCACTCGGGAGGGAGGTAACAGATACGCAGTATTTT
cdr3_aa: CASSLGREVTDTQYF